This paragraph reports one TCR beta chain. This clone was found a few times. This clone's antigen is unknown. It has no much larger one-base neighbor in the sample; base qualities were not kept. After removal of 6 bases from V and 8 bases from J, the junction retains 10 bases not matched to a gene. The CDR3 runs 14 amino acids, cysteine and phenylalanine included. Only the CDR3 part of the read is kept: 42 bases, read in frame from the first base. From a lookup of the germline V gene (reference sequence), CDR1 and CDR2 are GTSNPN and SVGIG. This entry belongs to a study of shared clonotypes between healthy human individuals (dated by TCRdb to about 2020). A note on the overall study: A couple of women and a few men aged 18 to 49 years were included in the cohort. For each donor, three plates each were used for CD4 naive and CD4 memory, two plates were used for CD8 naive, and one plate was used for CD8 memory. To estimate repertoire size and how much clonotypes are shared between individuals, the study performed deep sequencing of blood TCR repertoires from about five healthy adults. To increase sequencing depth and limit assay-specific biases, different laboratories used diverse techniques to prepare libraries and sequence TCR repertoires. Per donor, leukapheresis produced somewhere between about 0.85 and 9.5 billion PBMCs. General conclusions and limits of the study: Clonotypes shared by all four sorted-subset donors showed higher generation probabilities than non-shared clonotypes. When several donors were compared, the shared fraction of clonotypes was roughly 4.8% for naive CD4, less than 4% for naive CD8, more than 2% for memory CD4, and around 0.4% for memory CD8. Based on pairwise subsampling, the degree of clonotype sharing among donors was expected to be affected by sequencing depth. The genetic and exposure-history diversity represented was limited by the small number of donors. Rarefaction of sorted-subset datasets indicated incomplete sequencing despite the large sequencing depth. Larger estimated clonotype richness was generally found for naive subsets than for memory subsets. Only blood was sampled, and tissue TCR repertoires likely differ from those in blood.

The donors were healthy, HIV-negative adults who had no recently reported acute infections or vaccinations. Every donor was a Caucasian adult living in Nashville, Tennessee, USA. CD4+ T cells were enriched by magnetic negative selection, after which naive cells were positively selected on CD45RA and the negative fraction was taken as the memory subset. Blood was collected by leukapheresis, and PBMCs were isolated by Ficoll-Histopaque density gradient centrifugation and then cryopreserved in liquid nitrogen vapor phase. Purity and quantity of every magnetically sorted T cell population were checked by analytical flow cytometry. Genomic DNA was isolated from every sorted fraction and measured by UV absorbance on a Nanodrop 2000c. Using the deep immunoSEQ assay, TCR CDR3 regions were amplified from genomic DNA by multiplex PCR. Extracted genomic DNA from each cell subset was distributed evenly across all wells of several immunoSEQ 96-well plates, and each plate was treated as a replicate. For sorted subsets, each replicate PCR was loaded with around 220 ng genomic DNA, equivalent to about 30,000 T cell genomes. Purified libraries were measured with a Qubit 3.0 fluorometer, size-checked on a Bioanalyzer 2100, and measured again with the KAPA Library Quantification kit. Each immunoSEQ 96-well plate was sequenced on its own single-read 150-cycle Illumina NextSeq 550 flow cell. In the source study's methods: The immunoSEQ output contained only junctional sequences without quality scores, so filtering could not match that applied to full-length reads. Sequences were annotated with PyIR, a Python wrapper for IgBLAST v1.9, using IMGT germline references to assign V/J genes and CDR3. Reads with weak V/J assignments (E-value above 1e-6), missing CDR3, stop codons, out-of-frame junctions, or ambiguous translated residues were removed. V3J clonotypes were defined as sequences sharing the same inferred V gene, J gene, and CDR3 amino acid sequence. Percentage overlap between repertoires was computed as shared unique clonotypes divided by the size of the smaller repertoire. Three approaches were used to assess repertoire richness: RTK rarefaction, the Chao1 estimator, and Recon v2.1 estimates of unobserved clonotypes. Generation probabilities for all TCRbeta clonotypes obtained by the gDNA method from a few donors were computed using OLGA. TCRdb took this table from immuneACCESS and kept in-frame rearrangements with V and J called. Such tables lack part of the clones; where checked against another copy, unresolved V genes explain under half of the gap, and the rest is unexplained. V and J calls and clone size are those listed in that table; D and trimming were worked out from the DNA. Counted in this sample were roughly 2.2 million clones; around 93% of them appeared once. Jointly, the top ten make up 0.3% to 0.4% of the sample.

This TCR derives from a man between 18 and 35 years old in good health. Some clones in this sample may be carry-over from other donors' samples. Rearrangement joined TRBV30 to TRBJ1-4; TRBD1 matches 9 bases in the middle. The material sequenced was naive CD4+ T cells from PBMCs. According to the study, the label for this sample's cell subset or site signals: CD45RA+ positively selected. The CDR3 reads CACQQGARREKLFF. The nucleotide sequence reads as follows: TGTGCCTGTCAACAGGGGGCGCGTCGGGAAAAACTGTTTTTT.